The 13 T cell receptor beta chains listed next were all sequenced from one sample in a study of T-cell memory formation after mild COVID-19. Using its own MiXCR run on the 5' RACE reads, TCRdb lists one record per CDR3 protein. The top ten hold more than 20% of the sample, which has more than 150,000 distinct CDR3 sequences, about 21% seen once. What was sequenced was PBMCs or a T cell subset sorted from them (not recorded which). The source is an adult woman who had mild COVID-19 (a few samples of this study predate the infection). Cell type and time point are not known.

The gene calls are TRBV4-3 and TRBJ2-3; no clear D gene. The CDR3 is 14 residues long. The germline V and J ends were trimmed by 1 base and 9 bases, with 14 bases remaining between them. CDR1 is LGHNA and CDR2 is YSLEER in the germline V gene. CDR3 nucleotides: TGCGCCAGCAGCCAAGTATCCAGAGAGGAAACGCAGTATTTT. This sequence encodes CASSQVSREETQYF.

This clonotype was detected only a few times. V and J are TRBV11-3 and TRBJ1-1, with 7 bases matching TRBD1. In germline, CDR1 is SGHNT, CDR2 YENEEA. The CDR3 extends over 15 amino acids. With 0 bases clipped from V and 7 bases from J, the junction kept 8 bases outside the gene matches. The CDR3 DNA is TGTGCCAGCAGCTTAGAGGGGGACAGAAAGATTGAAGCTTTCTTT. Translated, it gives CASSLEGDRKIEAFF.

The rearrangement uses TRBV21-1 and TRBJ2-7. TRBV21-1 is reported as a pseudogene. The CDR3 runs 12 residues. CDR3 region: CASGRPTYEQYF. CDR3 nucleotide sequence: TGTGCCAGCGGACGTCCGACCTACGAGCAGTACTTC.

The gene calls are TRBV4-3 and TRBJ1-4; D perhaps matches TRBD1 (5 bases). Germline V gene lookup returns CDR1 LGHNA and CDR2 YSLEER. Trimming pared 4 bases from V and 2 bases from J, leaving 14 bases between. The CDR3 runs 16 residues. CDR3: CASSLRVRRTNEKLFF. CDR3 DNA sequence: TGCGCCAGCAGCCTCAGGGTGAGGCGGACTAATGAAAAACTGTTTTTT.

This clonotype was picked up one time. J is TRBJ2-1 and V is TRBV19; 8 positions match TRBD2. The CDR3 spans 15 residues. V trimming: 5 bases; J trimming: 8 bases; junction bases outside the gene matches: 11. CDR1 is LNHDA and CDR2 is SQIVND in the germline V gene (reference sequence). The CDR3 spells CASSPGLVGIYEQFF. DNA of the CDR3: TGTGCCAGTAGTCCGGGACTAGTGGGGATCTATGAGCAGTTCTTC.

This clonotype showed up just a few times. The V gene is TRBV7-8, the J gene TRBJ2-5, with 8 bases identical to TRBD2. The germline CDR1 and CDR2 sequences are SGHVS and FQNEAQ. With 2 bases clipped from V and 3 bases from J, the junction kept 8 bases outside the gene matches. CDR3 length: 16 residues. CDR3 bases: TGTGCCAGCAGCTTATCCTTTAGCGGGGTGGAAGAGACCCAGTACTTC. The encoded protein is CASSLSFSGVEETQYF.

This clonotype was counted between two and nine times. The CDR3 region has the DNA TGTGCCACCAGTGCCACTAGCGGGGGGGTTTCCTACAATGAGCAGTTCTTC. This translates into CATSATSGGVSYNEQFF. The V gene is TRBV24-1, the J gene TRBJ2-1; 13 nucleotides line up with TRBD2. The length of the CDR3 is 17 residues. Per the germline V gene, CDR1 is KGHDR and CDR2 is SFDVKD. V trimming: 5 bases; J trimming: 1 base; junction bases outside the gene matches: 4.

J is TRBJ2-1 and V is TRBV7-9; D call uncertain. The length of the CDR3 is 14 residues. Germline V gene lookup returns CDR1 SEHNR and CDR2 FQNEAQ (reference sequence). Trimming shortened V by 5 bases and J by 7 bases, and 15 bases separated the two germline ends. CDR3 in amino acids: CASSTAEYSNEQFF. The CDR3 DNA follows: TGTGCCAGCAGCACGGCCGAGTATAGTAATGAGCAGTTCTTC.

This clonotype showed up just a few times. The chain carries TRBV11-1 and TRBJ2-1; TRBD2 matches 7 bases. Germline trimming cut 2 bases from V and 3 bases from J; bases unmatched to any gene: 7. Germline values: CDR1 SGHAT, CDR2 FQDESV (reference sequence). The CDR3 is made up of 16 amino acids. The CDR3: CASSLLAGVVYNEQFF. The CDR3 coding sequence is TGTGCCAGCAGCTTATTGGCGGGAGTTGTCTACAATGAGCAGTTCTTC.

The rearrangement links TRBV5-1 to TRBJ2-1; perhaps TRBD2 as D (6 bases). The V and J ends lost 6 bases and 2 bases respectively, with 27 bases between them. Germline V lookup: CDR1 SGHRS, CDR2 YFSETQ. CDR3 length equals 19 residues. The CDR3 nucleotides read TGCGCCAGCAAAGAGGGACCGTATTTTTTAGCGGAGACCTACAATGAGCAGTTCTTC. Amino acids: CASKEGPYFLAETYNEQFF.

The J gene is TRBJ2-1, the V gene TRBV19, with unresolved D. Germline CDR1 and CDR2: LNHDA and SQIVND (reference sequence). V was shortened by 5 bases and J by 3 bases, with 5 bases between the two germline ends. This CDR3 spans 12 amino acids. This CDR3 is CASSDGYNEQFF. CDR3 DNA sequence: TGTGCCAGTAGTGATGGCTACAATGAGCAGTTCTTC.

This clonotype was counted a few times. This chain joins TRBV19 and TRBJ2-3; 8 bases match TRBD2. The CDR3 is 14 amino acids. V lost 10 bases and J lost 3; bases outside the gene matches: 9. The germline CDR1 and CDR2 sequences are LNHDA and SQIVND (reference sequence). The CDR3 DNA follows: TGTGCCACCGCTACAGGGACTAGAACAGATACGCAGTATTTT. Translated, it gives CATATGTRTDTQYF.

The chain has TRBV7-6 and TRBJ2-1, with 11 bases aligning to TRBD2. The germline V gene has CDR1 SGHVS and CDR2 FNYEAQ. J lost 7 bases, V lost 1 base, and 12 bases had no gene match. The CDR3 has 18 amino acids. This CDR3 is CASSLVAGGPGGVNEQFF. CDR3 nucleotides: TGTGCCAGCAGCTTAGTAGCGGGAGGGCCAGGCGGGGTTAATGAGCAGTTCTTC.